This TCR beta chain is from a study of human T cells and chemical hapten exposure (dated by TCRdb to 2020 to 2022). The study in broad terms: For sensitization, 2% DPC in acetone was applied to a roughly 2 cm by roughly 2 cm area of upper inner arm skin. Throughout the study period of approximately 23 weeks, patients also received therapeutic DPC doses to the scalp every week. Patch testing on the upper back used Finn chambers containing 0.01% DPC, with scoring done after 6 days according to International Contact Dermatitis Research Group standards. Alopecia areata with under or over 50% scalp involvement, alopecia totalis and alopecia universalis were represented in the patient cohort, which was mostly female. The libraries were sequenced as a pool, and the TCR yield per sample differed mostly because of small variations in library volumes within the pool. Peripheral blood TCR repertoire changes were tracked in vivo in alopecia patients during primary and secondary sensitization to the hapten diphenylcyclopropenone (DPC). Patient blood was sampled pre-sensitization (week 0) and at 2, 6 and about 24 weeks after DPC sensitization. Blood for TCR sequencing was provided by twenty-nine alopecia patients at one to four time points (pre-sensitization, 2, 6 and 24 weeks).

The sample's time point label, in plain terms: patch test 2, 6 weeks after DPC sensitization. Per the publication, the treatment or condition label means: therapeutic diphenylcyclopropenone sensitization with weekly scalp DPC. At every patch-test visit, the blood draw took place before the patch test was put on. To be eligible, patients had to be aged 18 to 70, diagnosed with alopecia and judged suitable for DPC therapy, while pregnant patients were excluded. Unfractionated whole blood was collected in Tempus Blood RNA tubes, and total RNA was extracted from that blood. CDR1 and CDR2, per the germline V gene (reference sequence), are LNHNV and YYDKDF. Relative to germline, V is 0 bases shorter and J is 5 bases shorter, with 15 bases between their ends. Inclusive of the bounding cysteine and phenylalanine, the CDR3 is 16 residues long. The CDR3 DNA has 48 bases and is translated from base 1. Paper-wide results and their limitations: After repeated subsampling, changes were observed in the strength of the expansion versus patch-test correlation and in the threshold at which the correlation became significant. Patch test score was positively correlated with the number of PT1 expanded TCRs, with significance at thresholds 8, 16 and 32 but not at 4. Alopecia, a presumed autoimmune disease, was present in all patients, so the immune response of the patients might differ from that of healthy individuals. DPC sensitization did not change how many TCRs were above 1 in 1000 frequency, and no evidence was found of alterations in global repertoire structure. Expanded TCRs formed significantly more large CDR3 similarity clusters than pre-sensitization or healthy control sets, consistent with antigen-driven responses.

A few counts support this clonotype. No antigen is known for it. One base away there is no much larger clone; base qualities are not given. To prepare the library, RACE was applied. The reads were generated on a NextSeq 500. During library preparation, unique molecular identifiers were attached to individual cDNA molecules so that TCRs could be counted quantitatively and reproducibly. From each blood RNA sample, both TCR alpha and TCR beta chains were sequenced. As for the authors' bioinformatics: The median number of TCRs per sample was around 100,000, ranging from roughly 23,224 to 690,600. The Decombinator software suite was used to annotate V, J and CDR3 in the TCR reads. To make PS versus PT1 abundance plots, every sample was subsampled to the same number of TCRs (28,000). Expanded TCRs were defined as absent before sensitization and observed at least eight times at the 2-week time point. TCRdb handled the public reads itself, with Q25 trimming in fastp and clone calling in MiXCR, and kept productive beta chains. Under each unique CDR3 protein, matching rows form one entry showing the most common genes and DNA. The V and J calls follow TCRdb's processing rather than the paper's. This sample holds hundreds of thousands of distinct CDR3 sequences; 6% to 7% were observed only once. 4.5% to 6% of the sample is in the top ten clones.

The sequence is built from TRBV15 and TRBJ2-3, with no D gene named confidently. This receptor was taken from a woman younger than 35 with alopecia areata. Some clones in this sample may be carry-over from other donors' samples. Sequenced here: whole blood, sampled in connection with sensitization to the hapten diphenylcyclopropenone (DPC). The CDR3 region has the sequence CATSRDLTPPGDTQYF. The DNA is TGTGCCACCAGCAGAGATCTGACCCCCCCAGGAGATACGCAGTATTTT.